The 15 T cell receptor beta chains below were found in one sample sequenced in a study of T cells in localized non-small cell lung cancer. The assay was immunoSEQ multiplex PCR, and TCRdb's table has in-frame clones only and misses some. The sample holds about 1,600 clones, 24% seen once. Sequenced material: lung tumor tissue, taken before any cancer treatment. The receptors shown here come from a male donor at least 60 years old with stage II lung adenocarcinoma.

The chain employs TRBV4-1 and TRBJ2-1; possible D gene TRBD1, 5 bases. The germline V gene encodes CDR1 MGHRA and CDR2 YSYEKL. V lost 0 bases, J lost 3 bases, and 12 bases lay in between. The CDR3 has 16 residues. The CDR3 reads CASSQEGRGFYNEQFF. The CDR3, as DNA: TGCGCCAGCAGCCAAGAAGGAAGGGGATTCTACAATGAGCAGTTCTTC.

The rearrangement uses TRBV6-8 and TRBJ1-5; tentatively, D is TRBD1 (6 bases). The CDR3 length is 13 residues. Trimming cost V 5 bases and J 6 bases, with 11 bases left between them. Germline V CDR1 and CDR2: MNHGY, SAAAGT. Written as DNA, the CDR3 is TGTGCCAGCAGTCGGGACATGGTTCAGCCCCAGCATTTT. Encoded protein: CASSRDMVQPQHF.

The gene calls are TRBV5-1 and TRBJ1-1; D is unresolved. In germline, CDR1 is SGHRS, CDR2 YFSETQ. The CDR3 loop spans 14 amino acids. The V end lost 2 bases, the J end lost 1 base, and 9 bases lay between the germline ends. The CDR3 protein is CASSLWVENTEAFF. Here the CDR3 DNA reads TGCGCCAGCAGCTTATGGGTGGAGAACACTGAAGCTTTCTTT. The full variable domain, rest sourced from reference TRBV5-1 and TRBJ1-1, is KAGVTQTPRYLIKTRGQQVTLSCSPISGHRSVSWYQQTPGQGLQFLFEYFSETQRNKGNFPGRFSGRQFSNSRSEMNVSTLELGDSALYLCASSLWVENTEAFFGQGTRLTVV.

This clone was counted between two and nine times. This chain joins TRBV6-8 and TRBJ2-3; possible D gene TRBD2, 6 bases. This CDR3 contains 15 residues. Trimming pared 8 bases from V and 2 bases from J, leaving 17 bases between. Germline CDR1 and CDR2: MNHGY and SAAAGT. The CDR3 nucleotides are TGTGCCAGCGTTACTAGCTATTCGGCCACAGATACGCAGTATTTT. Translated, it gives CASVTSYSATDTQYF.

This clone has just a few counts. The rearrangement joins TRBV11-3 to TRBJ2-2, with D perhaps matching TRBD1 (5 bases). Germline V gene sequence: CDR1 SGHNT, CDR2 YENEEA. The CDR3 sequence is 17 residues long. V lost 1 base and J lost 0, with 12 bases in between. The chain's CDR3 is CASSLGVGRANTGELFF. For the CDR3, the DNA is TGTGCCAGCAGCTTAGGCGTGGGCAGGGCGAACACCGGGGAGCTGTTTTTT.

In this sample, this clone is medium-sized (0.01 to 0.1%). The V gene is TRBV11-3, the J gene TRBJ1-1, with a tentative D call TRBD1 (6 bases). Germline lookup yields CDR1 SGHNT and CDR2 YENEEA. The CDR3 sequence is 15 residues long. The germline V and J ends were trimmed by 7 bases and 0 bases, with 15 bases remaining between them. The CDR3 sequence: CASTLVGGMNTEAFF. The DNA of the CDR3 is TGTGCCAGCACCCTAGTGGGGGGCATGAACACTGAAGCTTTCTTT.

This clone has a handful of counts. DNA for the CDR3: TGTGCCAGCAGCTTGGATTGGGGACAGGCTTTGTCTCCCCATGGCTACACCTTC. It yields the protein CASSLDWGQALSPHGYTF. This rearrangement joins TRBV11-3 to TRBJ1-2, with TRBD1 matching over 8 bases. The CDR3 sequence is 18 residues long. Germline V lookup: CDR1 SGHNT, CDR2 YENEEA. Trimming cost V 3 bases and J 6 bases; bases outside gene matches: 18.

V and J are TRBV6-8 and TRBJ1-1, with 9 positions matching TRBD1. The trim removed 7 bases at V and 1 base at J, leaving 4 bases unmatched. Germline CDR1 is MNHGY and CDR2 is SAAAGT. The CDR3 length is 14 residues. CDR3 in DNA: TGTGCCAGCACCGACAGGGGGAAGAACACTGAAGCTTTCTTT. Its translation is CASTDRGKNTEAFF.

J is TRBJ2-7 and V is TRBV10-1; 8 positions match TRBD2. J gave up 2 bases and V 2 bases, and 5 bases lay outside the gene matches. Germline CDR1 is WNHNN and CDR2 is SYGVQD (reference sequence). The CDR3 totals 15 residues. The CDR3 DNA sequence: TGCGCCAGCAGTGAGGGCAGCGGGGGCCCCTACGAGCAGTACTTC. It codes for CASSEGSGGPYEQYF.

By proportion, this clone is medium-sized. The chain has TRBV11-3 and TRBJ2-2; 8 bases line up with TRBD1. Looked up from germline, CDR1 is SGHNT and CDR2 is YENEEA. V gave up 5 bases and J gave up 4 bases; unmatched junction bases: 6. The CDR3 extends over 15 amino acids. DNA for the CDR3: TGTGCCAGCAGCCGGCAGGGGGCATTCACCGGGGAGCTGTTTTTT. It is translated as CASSRQGAFTGELFF.

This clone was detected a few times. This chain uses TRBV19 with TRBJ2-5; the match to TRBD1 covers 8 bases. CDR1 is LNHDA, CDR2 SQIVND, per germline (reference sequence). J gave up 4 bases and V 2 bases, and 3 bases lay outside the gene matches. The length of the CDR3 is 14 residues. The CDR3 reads CASSIRQGAETQYF. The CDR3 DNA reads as TGTGCCAGTAGTATAAGGCAGGGGGCAGAGACCCAGTACTTC.

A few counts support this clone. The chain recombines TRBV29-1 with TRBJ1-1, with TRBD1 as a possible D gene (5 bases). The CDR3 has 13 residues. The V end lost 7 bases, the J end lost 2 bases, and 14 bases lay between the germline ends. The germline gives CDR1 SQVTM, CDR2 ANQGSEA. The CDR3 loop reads CSAPGLINTEAFF. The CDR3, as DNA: TGCAGCGCCCCGGGGCTTATAAACACTGAAGCTTTCTTT.

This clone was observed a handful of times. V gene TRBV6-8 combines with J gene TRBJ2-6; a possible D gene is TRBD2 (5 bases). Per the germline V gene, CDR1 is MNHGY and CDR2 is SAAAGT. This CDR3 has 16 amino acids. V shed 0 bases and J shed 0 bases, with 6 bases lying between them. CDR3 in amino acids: CASSYSRASGANVLTF. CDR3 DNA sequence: TGTGCCAGCAGTTACTCGAGGGCCTCTGGGGCCAACGTCCTGACTTTC.

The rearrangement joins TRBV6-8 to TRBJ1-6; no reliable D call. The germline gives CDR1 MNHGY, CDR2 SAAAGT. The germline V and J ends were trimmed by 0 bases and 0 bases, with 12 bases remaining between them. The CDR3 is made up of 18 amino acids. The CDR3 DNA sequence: TGTGCCAGCAGTTACTCGTACCGGGGTCGCTCCTATAATTCACCCCTCCACTTT. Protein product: CASSYSYRGRSYNSPLHF.

CDR3 amino acids: CASRPNETGQSRANVLTF. The CDR3 nucleotides are TGTGCCAGCAGGCCCAACGAGACTGGACAAAGTCGGGCCAACGTCCTGACTTTC. V is TRBV25-1 and J is TRBJ2-6, with D tentatively TRBD1 (5 bases). Looked up from germline, CDR1 is MGHDK and CDR2 is SYGVNS. Trimming shortened V by 6 bases and J by 5 bases, and 23 bases separated the two germline ends. This CDR3 contains 18 residues.